Listed below are T cell receptor beta chains from one sample, sequenced in a study of patients and donors after allogeneic stem cell transplantation. TCRdb used MiXCR to reprocess the RT-PCR reads, holding one entry per CDR3 protein. In the table there are over 350,000 distinct CDR3 sequences, 16% of which are singletons. The specimen was blood, either unsorted or a sorted T cell fraction (not recorded which). The receptors shown here come from a human donor who was either an allogeneic HSCT recipient or a stem cell or donor lymphocyte infusion donor (not recorded which). It is not recorded whose cells these are; they may come from a transplant donor. Each CDR3 is given with its conserved first and last residue. A D gene is named only where the DNA matches it firmly. Only part of the rows carry a size: once, few, many, or a class if the clone is expanded.

abundance,j_gene,v_gene,d_gene,CDR3aa,CDR3nt
few,TRBJ2-3,TRBV5-5,TRBD2,CASSPGLAGVADTQYF,TGTGCCAGCAGCCCCGGACTAGCGGGAGTAGCAGATACGCAGTATTTT
-,TRBJ2-7,TRBV28,-,CASSFGGTSYEQYF,TGTGCCAGCAGTTTTGGCGGGACCTCCTACGAGCAGTACTTC
-,TRBJ2-7,TRBV20-1,-,CSARDGRSSPDSYEQYF,TGCAGTGCTAGAGATGGACGTAGTAGCCCCGACTCCTACGAGCAGTACTTC
many,TRBJ2-1,TRBV20-1,-,CSARPWGDEQFF,TGCAGTGCTAGACCCTGGGGTGATGAGCAGTTCTTC
-,TRBJ2-3,TRBV6-1,TRBD2,CASTPVAGDKDTQYF,TGTGCCAGCACCCCTGTAGCGGGAGATAAAGATACGCAGTATTTT
few,TRBJ2-5,TRBV21-1,-,CASSPPSEVETQYF,TGTGCCAGCAGCCCCCCCTCCGAGGTAGAGACCCAGTACTTC
-,TRBJ2-3,TRBV12-3/TRBV12-4,-,CASSPRSYTQYF,TGTGCCAGCAGTCCCCGGAGCTATACGCAGTATTTT
-,TRBJ2-1,TRBV5-1,TRBD2,CASSFPRGGRENEQFF,TGCGCCAGCAGCTTTCCTAGGGGCGGGAGGGAAAATGAGCAGTTCTTC
-,TRBJ2-3,TRBV5-6,TRBD2,CASSLLAGGPEGEDTQYF,TGTGCCAGCAGCTTACTAGCGGGGGGGCCAGAGGGGGAAGATACGCAGTATTTT
-,TRBJ1-1,TRBV29-1,-,CSGGGQEAFF,TGCAGCGGGGGGGGGCAAGAAGCTTTCTTT
few,TRBJ1-1,TRBV29-1,TRBD1,CSASRGRAEAFF,TGCAGCGCGTCCAGGGGGAGGGCTGAAGCTTTCTTT
few,TRBJ1-2,TRBV6-5,-,CASSYGGVHYGYTF,TGTGCCAGCAGTTACGGCGGGGTTCACTATGGCTACACCTTC
-,TRBJ2-3,TRBV4-2,-,CASSQRASGGGDTQYF,TGTGCCAGCAGCCAGCGGGCAAGCGGAGGGGGAGATACGCAGTATTTT
many,TRBJ2-7,TRBV7-8,TRBD2,CASSPGGLAEPYEQYF,TGTGCCAGCAGCCCAGGGGGACTAGCGGAACCGTACGAGCAGTACTTC
-,TRBJ2-5,TRBV30,-,CAWSLSFQTQYF,TGTGCCTGGAGTCTAAGCTTCCAGACCCAGTACTTC
-,TRBJ2-7,TRBV7-2,-,CASSPSGTPLSYEQYF,TGTGCCAGCAGCCCCAGTGGGACACCCCTCTCCTACGAGCAGTACTTC
-,TRBJ2-1,TRBV6-5,TRBD1,CASTNRGYEQFF,TGTGCCAGCACCAACAGGGGATATGAGCAGTTCTTC
-,TRBJ2-1,TRBV29-1,-,CSVGTVGNEQFF,TGCAGCGTTGGTACGGTGGGCAATGAGCAGTTCTTC
-,TRBJ2-1,TRBV19,TRBD2,CASNAGGAYNEQFF,TGTGCCAGTAACGCGGGAGGCGCCTACAATGAGCAGTTCTTC
-,TRBJ2-5,TRBV20-1,-,CSSGIVMGQETQYF,TGCAGTTCGGGAATCGTAATGGGCCAAGAGACCCAGTACTTC
many,TRBJ2-5,TRBV5-1,-,CASSLLTTGLETQYF,TGCGCCAGCAGCCTATTGACTACGGGATTGGAGACCCAGTACTTC
few,TRBJ2-2,TRBV4-1,-,CASSHPPGLAGELFF,TGCGCCAGCAGCCACCCCCCCGGGCTTGCCGGGGAGCTGTTTTTT
many,TRBJ2-2,TRBV24-1,TRBD1,CATSTTGAGELFF,TGTGCCACCAGTACCACAGGGGCCGGGGAGCTGTTTTTT
few,TRBJ1-3,TRBV7-2,-,CASSLEGASWNTIYF,TGTGCCAGCAGCTTAGAAGGAGCCTCCTGGAACACCATATATTTT
few,TRBJ1-2,TRBV9,TRBD1,CASSPRTGGGGYGYTF,TGTGCCAGCAGCCCTCGGACAGGGGGCGGTGGCTATGGCTACACCTTC
-,TRBJ1-1,TRBV29-1,-,CSVRVGLVAFF,TGCAGCGTACGGGTGGGCTTAGTAGCTTTCTTT
-,TRBJ1-2,TRBV6-5,-,CASSYSGVGYTF,TGTGCCAGCAGTTACTCCGGGGTAGGCTACACCTTC
few,TRBJ2-1,TRBV5-5,-,CASSLGRVSSYNEQFF,TGTGCCAGCAGCTTGGGGCGGGTTAGCTCCTACAATGAGCAGTTCTTC
many,TRBJ2-1,TRBV12-3/TRBV12-4,-,CASTTSGSPGLVNEQFF,TGTGCCAGCACCACAAGTGGGTCCCCGGGCTTGGTCAATGAGCAGTTCTTC
-,TRBJ2-1,TRBV4-2,-,CASSQAWGNEQFF,TGTGCCAGCAGCCAAGCCTGGGGGAATGAGCAGTTCTTC
-,TRBJ2-2,TRBV7-6,TRBD1,CASTLGQGHTGELFF,TGTGCCAGCACCTTGGGACAGGGACACACCGGGGAGCTGTTTTTT
few,TRBJ1-2,TRBV27,TRBD1,CASSQSGQGVGKGYTF,TGTGCCAGCAGTCAATCCGGACAGGGGGTGGGCAAAGGCTACACCTTC
few,TRBJ2-3,TRBV20-1,TRBD2,CSASPLSSGSEADTQYF,TGCAGTGCTAGTCCCCTCTCTAGCGGGAGTGAGGCAGATACGCAGTATTTT
few,TRBJ2-4,TRBV7-3,-,CASSLNANQRGRTIQYF,TGTGCCAGCAGCTTAAACGCGAATCAGAGGGGCCGGACCATTCAGTACTTC
few,TRBJ1-2,TRBV4-3,-,CASSPGGSKGGGYTF,TGCGCCAGCAGCCCCGGAGGGAGCAAGGGTGGTGGCTACACCTTC
-,TRBJ2-7,TRBV29-1,TRBD1,CSVESGDSSYEQYF,TGCAGCGTTGAGTCAGGGGACAGCTCCTACGAGCAGTACTTC
few,TRBJ2-5,TRBV18,-,CASSPRLQSQETQYF,TGTGCCAGCTCACCAAGGCTACAGTCTCAAGAGACCCAGTACTTC
-,TRBJ1-6,TRBV28,-,CASSSRERTPLHF,TGTGCCAGCAGTTCCCGGGAAAGGACACCCCTCCACTTT
-,TRBJ2-3,TRBV9,-,CASSVAKGPGGTDTQYF,TGTGCCAGCAGCGTAGCTAAGGGCCCGGGGGGCACAGATACGCAGTATTTT
-,TRBJ2-4,TRBV7-2,TRBD2,CASSLNGGLAKNIQYF,TGTGCCAGCAGCTTAAACGGGGGGTTAGCCAAAAACATTCAGTACTTC
-,TRBJ1-2,TRBV7-3,-,CASSSRRGYGYTF,TGTGCCAGCAGCTCGCGGAGGGGCTATGGCTACACCTTC
-,TRBJ1-5,TRBV10-1,-,CASGGPGSSQPQHF,TGCGCCAGCGGTGGTCCAGGGTCCAGTCAGCCCCAGCATTTT
many,TRBJ2-7,TRBV4-3,TRBD1,CASSQGGTGSYEQYF,TGCGCCAGCAGCCAAGGGGGGACAGGGTCCTACGAGCAGTACTTC
-,TRBJ2-1,TRBV12-3/TRBV12-4,TRBD2,CASSSGSSHNEQFF,TGTGCCAGCAGTAGCGGGAGTTCCCACAATGAGCAGTTCTTC
-,TRBJ1-3,TRBV20-1,-,CSAAAPDRTSGNTIYF,TGCAGTGCCGCGGCCCCCGACAGGACCTCTGGAAACACCATATATTTT
-,TRBJ1-1,TRBV29-1,TRBD1,CSVLTGWLEAFF,TGCAGCGTCCTGACAGGGTGGCTTGAAGCTTTCTTT
many,TRBJ2-3,TRBV29-1,-,CSVVSADTDTQYF,TGCAGCGTTGTATCGGCGGACACAGATACGCAGTATTTT
-,TRBJ2-7,TRBV4-1,TRBD2,CASSQEWASGFYEQYF,TGCGCCAGCAGCCAAGAATGGGCTAGCGGGTTCTACGAGCAGTACTTC
many,TRBJ2-2,TRBV29-1,-,CSVEADTGELFF,TGCAGCGTTGAGGCCGACACCGGGGAGCTGTTTTTT
few,TRBJ2-2,TRBV7-8,-,CASSFNNVARMVPTGELFF,TGTGCCAGCAGCTTCAATAATGTAGCGAGAATGGTTCCCACCGGGGAGCTGTTTTTT
few,TRBJ2-3,TRBV11-2,-,CASSLARGTDTQYF,TGTGCCAGCAGCTTGGCCCGGGGCACAGATACGCAGTATTTT
few,TRBJ1-3,TRBV7-9,TRBD1,CASSYPGQDSGNTIYF,TGTGCCAGCAGCTATCCGGGACAGGACTCTGGAAACACCATATATTTT
-,TRBJ2-7,TRBV30,-,CAWSEIGFEQYF,TGTGCCTGGAGTGAGATAGGGTTCGAGCAGTACTTC
few,TRBJ2-3,TRBV5-4,TRBD2,CASSFVRGAGVNTDTQYF,TGTGCCAGCAGCTTTGTAAGAGGAGCGGGGGTCAACACAGATACGCAGTATTTT
-,TRBJ2-7,TRBV14,-,CASSQEAEDPLDSYEQYF,TGTGCCAGCAGCCAAGAAGCGGAAGATCCCCTCGATTCCTACGAGCAGTACTTC